This T cell receptor (beta chain) was profiled in a study of T-cell reconstitution after alpha-beta-depleted transplantation in children. Notes on this clonotype: Its target is unknown. Here the CDR3 omits its conserved ending phenylalanine or tryptophan, so a read error is the likely source.

Construction of the TCRbeta library involved unique molecular identifiers. In TCRdb, the PCR reads were re-called with MiXCR into one record per CDR3 protein. The sample has approximately 230,000 distinct CDR3 sequences; roughly a quarter are singletons. The study's findings and limits: One year after transplant, T-cell counts and diversity came mostly from newly produced T cells.

There are 16 residues in the CDR3. The V gene lost 0 bases and the J gene lost 0 bases, with 11 bases spanning the gap. Germline V gene sequence: CDR1 MGHRA, CDR2 YSYEKL. The rearrangement links TRBV4-1 to TRBJ1-2; perhaps TRBD1 as D (5 bases). Sequenced here: PBMCs, mostly from graft donor cells, sampled 360 days after TCRalphabeta/CD19-depleted stem cell transplant. This TCR was sampled from a female patient aged 2-9 years who had a stem cell transplant for congenital amegakaryocytic thrombocytopenia, so the T cells may come from the graft donor. The CDR3 coding sequence is TGCGCCAGCAGCCAAGATCGTGGCAGGGCTAACTATGGCTACACCTGC. Its protein product is CASSQDRGRANYGYTC.